The entry below describes one TCR beta chain. This clone was counted only a few times. Its antigen is unknown. It has no much larger one-base neighbor in the sample; base qualities were not kept. From a lookup of the germline V gene, CDR1 and CDR2 are LGHNA and YSLEER. Trimming removed 1 base from V and 6 bases from J; the gene matches leave 3 bases unexplained. The CDR3 sequence holds 14 residues, the cysteine and phenylalanine included. The only DNA kept is the CDR3, 42 bases in frame from the first base. Each collaborating institution followed its own protocols to collect whole blood in K2EDTA tubes. For TCRbeta analysis, collaborator samples were shipped as frozen whole blood, as isolated PBMCs, or as DNA extracted from either sample type. TCRbeta CDR3 regions were amplified from genomic DNA by means of the immunoSEQ Assay, a bias-controlled multiplex PCR. In the source study's methods: Within the assay, amplification of reference gene primers was used to estimate how many nucleated cells each sample contained. To quantify the absolute abundance of each unique TCRbeta CDR3 rearrangement, sequence reads were collapsed and filtered. Productive Simpson clonality was computed per sample as the square root of Simpson's diversity index over productive rearrangements. The source is immuneACCESS, and TCRdb retained only in-frame sequences with V and J called. Part of the clones is not carried over; for the studies checked, unresolved V genes explain less than half of this, and the remainder is unexplained. V and J calls and clone size are as listed in that table; D and trimming were resolved from the DNA. The sample table records approximately 72,000 clones; around 85% of these occur just once. Under 40% of the sample is taken by the ten largest.

The data belong to a study of blood T cell repertoires in COVID-19 (dated by TCRdb to 2020 to 2021). As for the study more broadly: Samples covering the acute and convalescent phases of COVID-19 were provided by collaborators in the United States, Italy and Spain. The samples were drawn from the first 160 participants of the ongoing ImmuneRACE study and from some 1,300 subjects provided by 6 global collaborators. Deeply sampled blood TCRbeta repertoires from subjects exposed to, actively infected with, or recovered from COVID-19 were included in the dataset. A freely available public database, intended as a resource for researchers studying the immune response to SARS-CoV-2, is where the repertoires were released. Where available, HLA class I and class II types were obtained from metadata supplied by the sample provider rather than from assay-based typing. The prospective study material was composed of cDNA or gDNA derived from T cells, B-cell-depleted T cells, or PBMCs. The sample metadata nearly always contained a de-identified subject ID, COVID-19 status, age in years and sex. Study-level results and caveats: The amount of clinical and demographic metadata varied by source and participant and was provided uncurated.

Source material: peripheral blood. This clonotype was sampled from a woman aged 80 or older with active or convalescent COVID-19. This chain joins TRBV4-3 to TRBJ2-7; 10 nucleotides in the junction match TRBD1. The CDR3 protein sequence reads: CASSQGDRGLEQYF. The nucleotides read TGCGCCAGCAGCCAAGGGGACAGGGGTCTCGAGCAGTACTTC.